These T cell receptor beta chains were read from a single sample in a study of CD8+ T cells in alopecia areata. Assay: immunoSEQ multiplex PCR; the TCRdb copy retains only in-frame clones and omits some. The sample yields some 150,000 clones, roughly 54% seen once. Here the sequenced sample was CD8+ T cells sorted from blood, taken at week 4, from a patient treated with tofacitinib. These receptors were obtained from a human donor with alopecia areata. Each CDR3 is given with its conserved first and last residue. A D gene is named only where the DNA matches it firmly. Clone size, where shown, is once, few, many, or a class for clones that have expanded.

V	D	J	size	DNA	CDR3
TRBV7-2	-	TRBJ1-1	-	TGTGCCAGCAGCTTTGGGCAAGGAACTGAAGCTTTCTTT	CASSFGQGTEAFF
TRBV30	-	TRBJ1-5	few	TGTGCCTGGAGCGAGGACGGTGATCAGCCCCAGCATTTT	CAWSEDGDQPQHF
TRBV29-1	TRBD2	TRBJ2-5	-	TGCAGCGCCGACCTCGAGATAGCGGGGGGGCCAGGGGAGACCCAGTACTTC	CSADLEIAGGPGETQYF
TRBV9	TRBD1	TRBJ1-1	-	TGTGCCAGCAGACCTGCGGGACAGCTCATGAACACTGAAGCTTTCTTT	CASRPAGQLMNTEAFF
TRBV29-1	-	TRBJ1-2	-	TGCAGCCCCCCGCCCGGCTGTATCTATGGCTACACCTTC	CSPPPGCIYGYTF
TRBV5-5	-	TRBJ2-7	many	TGTGCCAGCAGCTCCCACTCTACCTACGAGCAGTACTTC	CASSSHSTYEQYF
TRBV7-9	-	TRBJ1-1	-	TGTGCCAGCGGAATAATGAACACTGAAGCTTTCTTT	CASGIMNTEAFF
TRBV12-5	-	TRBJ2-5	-	TGTGCTAGTGGTTTGTTTAGGGGGGCTGGAGAGACCCAGTACTTC	CASGLFRGAGETQYF
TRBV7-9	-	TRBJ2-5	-	TGTGCCAGCAGCATGAGGGAGAGGAGCCAAGAGACCCAGTACTTC	CASSMRERSQETQYF
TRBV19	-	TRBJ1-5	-	TGTGCCAGTAGTACCAATCGACTCTCGTCTCAGCCCCAGCATTTT	CASSTNRLSSQPQHF
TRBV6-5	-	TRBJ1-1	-	TGTGCCACCGGACAGAGTAACACTGAAGCTTTCTTT	CATGQSNTEAFF
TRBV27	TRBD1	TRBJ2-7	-	TGTGCCAGCAGTTTAGACAGGGATCCCTACGAGCAGTACTTC	CASSLDRDPYEQYF
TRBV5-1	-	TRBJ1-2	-	TGCGCCAGCAGCAAGGGACGTCTATCCGGGACAAGACCTAACTATGGCTACACCTTC	CASSKGRLSGTRPNYGYTF
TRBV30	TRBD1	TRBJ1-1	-	TGTGCCTGGGGACAGGGACTCGCTGAAGCTTTCTTT	CAWGQGLAEAFF
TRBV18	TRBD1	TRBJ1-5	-	TGTGCCAGCTCGTCGGGACAGGGGCATCAGCCCCAGCATTTT	CASSSGQGHQPQHF
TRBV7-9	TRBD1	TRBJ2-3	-	TGTGCCAGCAGCCCCTATGACAGGGGTGGCACAGATACGCAGTATTTT	CASSPYDRGGTDTQYF
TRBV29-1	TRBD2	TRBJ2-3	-	TGCAGCGTTACCCTCCTAGCGGGGGAGCACACAGATACGCAGTATTTT	CSVTLLAGEHTDTQYF
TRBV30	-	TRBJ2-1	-	TGTGCCTGGAGTCTGGGCACTGAGCAGTTCTTC	CAWSLGTEQFF
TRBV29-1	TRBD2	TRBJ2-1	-	TGCAGCGTTGGGAGGGCGGGGGTCTACAATGAGCAGTTCTTC	CSVGRAGVYNEQFF
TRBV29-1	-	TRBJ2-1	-	TGCAGCGTTGCGGAGGGATTAAATGAGCAGTTCTTC	CSVAEGLNEQFF
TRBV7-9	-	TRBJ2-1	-	TGTGCCAGCAGCCCCAGGGATCAGCAGTTCTTC	CASSPRDQQFF
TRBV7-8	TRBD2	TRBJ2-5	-	TGTGCCAGCAGTCGACTAGCGGGGGACCTCATCCCCCAGTACTTC	CASSRLAGDLIPQYF
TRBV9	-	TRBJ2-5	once	TGTGCCAGCAGCGTGGACACAGGGTCGACCCAGTACTTC	CASSVDTGSTQYF
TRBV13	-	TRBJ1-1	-	TGTGCCAGCAGCGTCCGGTCGGACACTGAAGCTTTCTTT	CASSVRSDTEAFF
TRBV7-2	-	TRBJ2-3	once	TGTGCCAGCAGCCTAATTACTAGCTCTACAGATACGCAGTATTTT	CASSLITSSTDTQYF
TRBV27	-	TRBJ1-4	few	TGTGCCAGCAGTTTAGTGGATGAGGAGGAACTGTTTTTT	CASSLVDEEELFF
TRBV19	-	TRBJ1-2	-	TGTGCCAGTACTCAGGACGGATATGGCTACACCTTC	CASTQDGYGYTF
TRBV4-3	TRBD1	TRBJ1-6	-	TGCGCCAGCAGCCAAGTCGTGAGACAGGGAACTTCACCCCTCCACTTT	CASSQVVRQGTSPLHF
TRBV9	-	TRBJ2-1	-	TGTGCCAGCAGCGTAGAAGGCGGTCCCTCCTACAATGAGCAGTTCTTC	CASSVEGGPSYNEQFF
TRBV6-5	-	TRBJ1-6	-	TGTGCCAGCAGTTACGAGGGGGTTTACTCACCCCTCCACTTT	CASSYEGVYSPLHF
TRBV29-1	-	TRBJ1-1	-	TGCAGCGTTGAAGGCAGAGTGAACACTGAAGCTTTCTTT	CSVEGRVNTEAFF
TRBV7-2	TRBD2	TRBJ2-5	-	TGTGCCAGCCTCCCCGTCAGCGGGGGCCAAGAGACCCAGTACTTC	CASLPVSGGQETQYF
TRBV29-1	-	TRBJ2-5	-	TGCAGCGTTGATGGCCAAGGGGAGACCCAGTACTTC	CSVDGQGETQYF
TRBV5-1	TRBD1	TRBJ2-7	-	TGCGCCAGCAGCTTGGAGGGGGACAGTAACTACGAGCAGTACTTC	CASSLEGDSNYEQYF
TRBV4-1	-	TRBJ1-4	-	TGCGCCAGCACCCAGACAGCCTTAAGTGCCCCCGGGGAAAAACTGTTTTTT	CASTQTALSAPGEKLFF
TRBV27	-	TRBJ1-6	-	TGTGCCAGCAGTTTCGCCAGGGCGTCAAATTCACCCCTCCACTTT	CASSFARASNSPLHF
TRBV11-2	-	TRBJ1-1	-	TGTGCCAGCAGCTTCAGGGCAGGGGCAATCACTGAAGCTTTCTTT	CASSFRAGAITEAFF
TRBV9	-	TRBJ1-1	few	TGTGCCAGCAGCGTAGGGGATGGGGACACTGAAGCTTTCTTT	CASSVGDGDTEAFF
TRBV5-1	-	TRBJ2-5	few	TGCGCCAGCAGCAGGCCCATCAGTCCCCAGTACTTC	CASSRPISPQYF
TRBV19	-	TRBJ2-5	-	TGTGCCAGTAGTACGACTTCCGGGACGGAAGAGACCCAGTACTTC	CASSTTSGTEETQYF
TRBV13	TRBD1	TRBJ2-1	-	TGTGCCAGCAGCTCTGGACAGGAATCCTCCTACAATGAGCAGTTCTTC	CASSSGQESSYNEQFF
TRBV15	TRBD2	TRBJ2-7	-	TGTGCCACCACCCAGACTAGCGGGGGGATCCACGAGCAGTACTTC	CATTQTSGGIHEQYF
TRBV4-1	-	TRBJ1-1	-	TGCGCCAGCAGCCAAGATCCCGGGACCGAAAACACTGAAGCTTTCTTT	CASSQDPGTENTEAFF
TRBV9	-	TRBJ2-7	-	TGTGCCAGCAGCGCGAGACGGGACGGCTACGAGCAGTACTTC	CASSARRDGYEQYF
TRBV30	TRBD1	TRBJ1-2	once	TGTGCCTGGAATCGACAGGGGATTGGCTACACCTTC	CAWNRQGIGYTF
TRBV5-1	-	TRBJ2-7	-	TGCGCCAGCAGTTCCGGGGGAGTCTACGAGCAGTACTTC	CASSSGGVYEQYF
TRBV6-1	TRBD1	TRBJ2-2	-	TGTGCCACCCTGGACAGGGCGAACACCGGGGAGCTGTTTTTT	CATLDRANTGELFF
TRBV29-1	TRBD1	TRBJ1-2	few	TGCAGCGGTGACAGGGAGAAGGGAGGCTACACCTTC	CSGDREKGGYTF
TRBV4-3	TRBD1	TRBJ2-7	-	TGCGCCAGCAGCCAAGGGACAGGGGACTACGAGCAGTACTTC	CASSQGTGDYEQYF
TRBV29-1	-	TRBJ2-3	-	TGCAGCGTGGTCCGTATCCCAGATACGCAGTATTTT	CSVVRIPDTQYF
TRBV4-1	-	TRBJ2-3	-	TGCGCCAGCAGCCAACCGGGGGTAACAGATACGCAGTATTTT	CASSQPGVTDTQYF
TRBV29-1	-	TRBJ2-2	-	TGCGGCGTGTACGACCGGAACACCGGGGAGCTGTTTTTT	CGVYDRNTGELFF
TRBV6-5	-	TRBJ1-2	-	TGTGCCAGCAGTTACGGGGGCAGCTCGTATGGCTACACCTTC	CASSYGGSSYGYTF
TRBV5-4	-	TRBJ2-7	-	TGTGCCAGCAGCTTGGCCGAGGGAGGCGAGCAGTACTTC	CASSLAEGGEQYF
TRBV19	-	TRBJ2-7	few	TGTGCCAGTAGTCTTCAGGGAACCTACGAGCAGTACTTC	CASSLQGTYEQYF
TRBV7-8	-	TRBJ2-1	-	TGTGCCAGCAGCCCAGAAGGAAGGGGTTGGGGCCACTTGGACAATGAGCAGTTCTTC	CASSPEGRGWGHLDNEQFF
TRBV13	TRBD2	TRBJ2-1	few	TGTGCCAGCAGCCCAGAGCGGGGATCCTACAATGAGCAGTTCTTC	CASSPERGSYNEQFF
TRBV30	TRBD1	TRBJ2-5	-	TGTGCCTGGAGGCCCGGGACAGGGGGCCGAGAGACCCAGTACTTC	CAWRPGTGGRETQYF